This T cell receptor beta chain stems from a study of blood T cells in healthy people across ages. Study findings and constraints: Estimates drawn from one million T cells were deemed to understate diversity.

Donors ranged from about 6 to 90 years old and were healthy Caucasians in Russia. Extractions gave at least 5 micrograms of total RNA per sample. V lost 9 bases and J lost 7; bases outside the gene matches: 9. There are 13 residues in the CDR3. Per germline, CDR1 LNHDA and CDR2 SQIVND (reference sequence). A second PCR, run for roughly 7 to 12 cycles, used a sample-barcoded 5' primer plus a J-beta primer mix. TCRdb recomputed calls from the 5' RACE reads with MiXCR, one row per CDR3 protein. The sample comprises some 1.5 million distinct CDR3 sequences, approximately 28% of which are singletons, and 7% to 9% rests with the top ten. As for this clonotype: Its specificity is unknown.

The chain is built from TRBV19 and TRBJ2-4; the match to TRBD1 covers 7 bases. This receptor was obtained from a woman younger than 45 in good health. The specimen sequenced was blood. The CDR3 loop reads CASGQELGNIQYF. The CDR3 region has the DNA TGTGCCAGCGGACAGGAGCTGGGGAACATTCAGTACTTC. The full variable domain, rest sourced from reference TRBV19 and TRBJ2-4, is DGGITQSPKYLFRKEGQNVTLSCEQNLNHDAMYWYRQDPGQGLRLIYYSQIVNDFQKGDIAEGYSVSREKKESFPLTVTSAQKNPTAFYLCASGQELGNIQYFGAGTRLSVL.